This T cell receptor beta chain was recorded in a study of CD8+CD57+ T cells in acquired aplastic anemia. At the level of the study: When averaged, DNA from sorted CD4+ and CD8+ cells came to around 3.4 ug. Study observations and caveats: Found in both controls and patients were around 29 CD8+ CDR3 sequences. A significant difference in CD8+ Simpson's diversity between patients and controls was not found.

CD8+CD57+ cell expansion had been shown by flow cytometry in patients chosen for sequencing. Each patient had severe acquired aplastic anemia. This clonotype was observed at least ten times. Its specificity is unknown. In germline, CDR1 is LNHDA, CDR2 SQIVND (reference sequence). The trim removed 7 bases at V and 10 bases at J, leaving 7 bases unmatched. The length of the CDR3 is 13 residues. TCR beta VDJ and CDR3 were profiled, and genomic DNA was the template. TCRdb independently ran MiXCR on the reads; one entry per CDR3 protein. The table records fewer than 200,000 distinct CDR3 sequences, approximately 52% of them present only once.

What was sequenced was sorted CD4+, CD8+, or CD8+CD57+ T cells (not recorded which) from PBMCs. This rearrangement joins TRBV19 to TRBJ1-6; 7 nucleotides match TRBD1. This receptor was identified in a human donor with aplastic anemia. CDR3 protein: CASNEGARSPLHF. For the CDR3, the DNA is TGTGCCAGTAATGAGGGGGCAAGATCACCCCTCCACTTT.